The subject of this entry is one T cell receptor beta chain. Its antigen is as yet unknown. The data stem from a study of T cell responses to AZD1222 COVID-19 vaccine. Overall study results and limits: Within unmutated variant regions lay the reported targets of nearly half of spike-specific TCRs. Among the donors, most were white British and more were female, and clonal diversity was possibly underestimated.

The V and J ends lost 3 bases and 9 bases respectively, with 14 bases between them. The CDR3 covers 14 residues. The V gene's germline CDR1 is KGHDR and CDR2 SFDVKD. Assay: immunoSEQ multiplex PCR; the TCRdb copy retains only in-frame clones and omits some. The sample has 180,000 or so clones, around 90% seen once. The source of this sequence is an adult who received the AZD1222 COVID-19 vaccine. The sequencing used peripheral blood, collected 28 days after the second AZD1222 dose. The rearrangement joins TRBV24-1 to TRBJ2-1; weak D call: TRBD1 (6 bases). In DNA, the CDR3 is TGTGCCACCAGTGATCTAAAACAGGGTGCTGAGCAGTTCTTC. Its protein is CATSDLKQGAEQFF.